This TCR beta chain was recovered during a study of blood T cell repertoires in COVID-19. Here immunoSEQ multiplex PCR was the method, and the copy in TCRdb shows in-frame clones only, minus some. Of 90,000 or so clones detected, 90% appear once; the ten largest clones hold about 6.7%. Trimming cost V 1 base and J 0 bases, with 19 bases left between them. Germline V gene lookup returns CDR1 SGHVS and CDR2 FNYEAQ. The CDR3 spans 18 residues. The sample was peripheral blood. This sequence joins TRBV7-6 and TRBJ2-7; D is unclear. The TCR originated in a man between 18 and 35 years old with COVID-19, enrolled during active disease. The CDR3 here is CASSLDGDPTLSSYEQYF. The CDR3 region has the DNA TGTGCCAGCAGCTTAGACGGAGACCCAACGCTTAGCTCCTACGAGCAGTACTTC.